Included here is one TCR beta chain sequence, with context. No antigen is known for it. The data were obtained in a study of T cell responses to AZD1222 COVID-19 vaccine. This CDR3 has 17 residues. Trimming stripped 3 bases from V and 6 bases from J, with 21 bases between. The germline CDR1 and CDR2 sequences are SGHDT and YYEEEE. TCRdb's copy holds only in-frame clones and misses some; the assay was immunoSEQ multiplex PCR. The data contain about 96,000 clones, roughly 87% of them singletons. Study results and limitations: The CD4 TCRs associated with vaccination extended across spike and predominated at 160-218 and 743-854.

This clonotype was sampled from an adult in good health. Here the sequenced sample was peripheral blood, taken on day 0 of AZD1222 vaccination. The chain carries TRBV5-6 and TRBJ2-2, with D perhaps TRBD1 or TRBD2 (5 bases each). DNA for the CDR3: TGTGCCAGCAGCTCTAGCTTGTGGCAGGGTGACTCCGGGGAGCTGTTTTTT. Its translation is CASSSSLWQGDSGELFF.